This T cell receptor (beta chain) was sequenced for a study of blood T cell repertoires in COVID-19. The protocol was immunoSEQ multiplex PCR, while the TCRdb copy is restricted to in-frame clones and leaves out a portion. The table lists 200,000 to 300,000 clones, 87% of them singletons. In germline, CDR1 is SGHKS, CDR2 YYEKEE (reference sequence). The V gene lost 2 bases and the J gene lost 0 bases, with 6 bases spanning the gap. CDR3 length equals 15 residues. The rearrangement joins TRBV5-5 to TRBJ2-6; D is ambiguous. The source is a woman aged 40 to 50 who had recovered from COVID-19. The sample was peripheral blood. CDR3 DNA: TGTGCCAGCAGCTTTACGGGCTCTGGGGCCAACGTCCTGACTTTC. Its protein product is CASSFTGSGANVLTF.